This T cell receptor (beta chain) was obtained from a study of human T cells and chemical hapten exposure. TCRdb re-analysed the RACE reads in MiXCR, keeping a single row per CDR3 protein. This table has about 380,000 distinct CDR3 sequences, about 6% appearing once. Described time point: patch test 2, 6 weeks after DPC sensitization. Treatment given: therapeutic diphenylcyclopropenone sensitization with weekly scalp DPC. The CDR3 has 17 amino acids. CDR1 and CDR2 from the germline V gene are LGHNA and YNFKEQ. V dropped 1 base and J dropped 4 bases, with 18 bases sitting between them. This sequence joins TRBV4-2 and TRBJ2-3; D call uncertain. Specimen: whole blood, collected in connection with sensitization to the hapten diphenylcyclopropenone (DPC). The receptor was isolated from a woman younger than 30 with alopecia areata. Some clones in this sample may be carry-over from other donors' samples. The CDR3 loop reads CASSQVGPRVGADTQYF. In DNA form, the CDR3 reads TGTGCCAGCAGCCAAGTCGGGCCTAGGGTGGGTGCAGATACGCAGTATTTT.